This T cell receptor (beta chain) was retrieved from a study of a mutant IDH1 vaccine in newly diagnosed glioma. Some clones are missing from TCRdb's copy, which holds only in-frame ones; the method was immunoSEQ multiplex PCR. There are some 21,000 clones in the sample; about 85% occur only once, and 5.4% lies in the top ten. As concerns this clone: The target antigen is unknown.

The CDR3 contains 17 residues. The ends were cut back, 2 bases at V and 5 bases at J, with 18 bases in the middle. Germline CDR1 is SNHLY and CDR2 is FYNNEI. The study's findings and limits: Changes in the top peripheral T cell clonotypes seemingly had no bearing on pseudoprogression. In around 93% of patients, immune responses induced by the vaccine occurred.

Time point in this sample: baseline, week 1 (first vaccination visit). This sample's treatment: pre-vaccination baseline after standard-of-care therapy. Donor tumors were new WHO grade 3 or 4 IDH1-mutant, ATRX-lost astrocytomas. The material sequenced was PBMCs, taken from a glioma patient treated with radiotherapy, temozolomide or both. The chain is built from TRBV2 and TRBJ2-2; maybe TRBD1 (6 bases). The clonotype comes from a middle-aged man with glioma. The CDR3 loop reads CASSESLDRIRTGELFF. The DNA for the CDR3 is TGTGCCAGCAGTGAATCCCTCGACAGGATAAGAACCGGGGAGCTGTTTTTT. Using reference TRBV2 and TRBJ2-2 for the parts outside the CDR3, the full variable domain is EPEVTQTPSHQVTQMGQEVILRCVPISNHLYFYWYRQILGQKVEFLVSFYNNEISEKSEIFDDQFSVERPDGSNFTLKIRSTKLEDSAMYFCASSESLDRIRTGELFFGEGSRLTVL.